This TCR beta chain was sequenced during a study of monozygotic twins with inflammatory bowel disease. Total RNA, at 3,000 to 4,000 ng, went into every TCR library. The UMIs contained a 6-nucleotide sample barcode. They were added by template switching during cDNA synthesis. Two rounds of nested PCR, of around 15 and 9 cycles, were run on TCRalpha and TCRbeta cDNA. TCRdb reanalyzed the 5' RACE reads, giving one entry per CDR3 protein sequence and no DNA. The sample's table shows around 450,000 distinct CDR3 sequences. The receptor's source is a human donor with ulcerative colitis or Crohn's disease, or a healthy co-twin of an affected twin (not recorded which). The sample consisted of blood.

The CDR3 sequence: CASSTDSREQYF. The chain uses TRBV5-1 and TRBJ2-7; TCRdb's D call of TRBD1 is untestable without DNA. The CDR3 extends over 12 amino acids. Germline loops: CDR1 SGHRS, CDR2 YFSETQ.